The clone carrying this T cell receptor beta chain was detected only once. The germline gives CDR1 SGHNT, CDR2 YYREEE (reference sequence). With 0 bases removed from V and 0 bases from J, the gap between germline ends came to 12 bases. CDR3 length equals 16 residues. This sample is part of a study of blood T cell repertoires in COVID-19. Study as a whole: Donors in the United States, Italy and Spain gave samples during acute or convalescent COVID-19. Nucleic acid was either cDNA or gDNA, and it came from T cells, B-cell-depleted T cells, or PBMCs.

Authors' data handling: The authors estimated nucleated cell counts from reference gene primer amplification. The method was immunoSEQ multiplex PCR; TCRdb's version includes in-frame clones alone and lacks a portion of them. V and J calls and clone size are copied from that table; D and trimming were computed from the DNA. The data contain about 70,000 clones, about four fifths of them singletons. This sequence originates from a woman older than 75 with active or convalescent COVID-19. The sequenced sample was peripheral blood. The chain joins TRBV5-4 to TRBJ2-5; TRBD1 is a possible D gene (5 bases). CDR3 nucleotides: TGTGCCAGCAGCTTGGGGGGCGGCCAGTACCAAGAGACCCAGTACTTC. This sequence encodes CASSLGGGQYQETQYF.